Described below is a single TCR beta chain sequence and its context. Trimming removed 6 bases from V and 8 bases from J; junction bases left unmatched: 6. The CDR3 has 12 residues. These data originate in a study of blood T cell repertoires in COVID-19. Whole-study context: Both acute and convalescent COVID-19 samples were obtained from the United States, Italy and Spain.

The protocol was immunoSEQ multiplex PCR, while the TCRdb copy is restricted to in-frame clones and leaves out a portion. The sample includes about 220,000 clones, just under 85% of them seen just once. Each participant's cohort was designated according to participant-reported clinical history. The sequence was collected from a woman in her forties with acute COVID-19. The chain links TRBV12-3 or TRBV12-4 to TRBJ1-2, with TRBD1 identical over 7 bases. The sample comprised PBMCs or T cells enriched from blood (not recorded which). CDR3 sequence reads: CASRIQGSGYTF. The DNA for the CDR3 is TGTGCCAGCAGGATACAGGGGTCCGGCTACACCTTC.